Detailed here is one T cell receptor (beta chain). This table comes from immunoSEQ multiplex PCR, and its TCRdb copy is limited to in-frame clones, with some not included. The table records more than 120,000 clones, about 92% of them present only once. The sample is drawn from a study of blood T cell repertoires in COVID-19. Trimming pared 4 bases from V and 0 bases from J, leaving 12 bases between. This CDR3 spans 15 amino acids. Germline lookup yields CDR1 SGHAT and CDR2 FQDESV (reference sequence). The TCR comes from a human donor in a cohort sampled during active COVID-19. Sequenced: peripheral blood. This chain uses TRBV11-1 with TRBJ2-5; perhaps TRBD1 as D (6 bases). CDR3 DNA: TGTGCCAGCAGCTCCGGGACAACGTACCAAGAGACCCAGTACTTC. Its translation is CASSSGTTYQETQYF.